This TCR beta chain comes out of a study of blood T cell repertoires in COVID-19. Germline V gives CDR1 MGHRA, CDR2 YSYEKL. Losses at the gene ends were 3 bases for V and 3 bases for J; bases not matched to a gene: 4. The CDR3 consists of 14 residues. Concerning this clone: Other nucleotide sequences from this sample produce the same CDR3.

In the authors' workflow: Quantification of nucleated cells was approximated via reference gene primer amplification. Only in-frame clones appear in the TCRdb table, and some are missing; sequencing was by immunoSEQ multiplex PCR. V and J calls and clone size come straight from that table; D and trimming were deduced from the DNA. The profile covers approximately 180,000 clones, with more than 75% appearing a single time and about 17% taken by the ten largest. V and J are TRBV4-1 and TRBJ1-2; TRBD1 matches 7 bases. This TCR was recovered from a woman aged 45 to 65 with acute COVID-19. The sample consisted of PBMCs or T cells enriched from blood (not recorded which). The CDR3 is CASSQRQGDYGYTF. For the CDR3, the DNA is TGCGCCAGCAGCCAGAGACAGGGTGACTATGGCTACACCTTC.